These 10 T cell receptor beta chains were all obtained from the same sample, sequenced in a study of blood T cell repertoires in COVID-19. Produced via immunoSEQ multiplex PCR; TCRdb's table is partial and in-frame only. Of a few hundred thousand clones in the sample, over 70% were seen once. The material sequenced was peripheral blood. All receptors derive from a woman in her forties or fifties with acute or convalescent COVID-19.

The V call is TRBV3-1 (or the pseudogene TRBV3-2), the J call TRBJ1-2; TRBD1 might be the D (5 bases). Germline CDR1 reads LGHDT; CDR2 reads YNNKEL (reference sequence). Trimming stripped 4 bases from V and 7 bases from J, with 7 bases between. CDR3 length: 11 amino acids. CDR3 sequence (DNA): TGTGCCAGCAGCCTGCAGGGTGGCTACACCTTC. It specifies CASSLQGGYTF.

This clone occurred once. This rearrangement joins TRBV30 to TRBJ1-1; D is uncertain. V gave up 0 bases and J gave up 5 bases, with 7 bases separating them. CDR3 size: 12 residues. Germline V lookup: CDR1 GTSNPN, CDR2 SVGIG (reference sequence). The CDR3 nucleotides read TGTGCCTGGAGTGTACGGGAAACTGAAGCTTTCTTT. It is translated as CAWSVRETEAFF.

The chain couples TRBV7-2 to TRBJ2-1; 9 bases line up with TRBD2. This CDR3 is built from 18 residues. V shed 0 bases, J shed 4 bases, and the junction held 10 bases outside the gene matches. Per germline, CDR1 SGHTA and CDR2 FQGNSA. This chain's CDR3 is CASSLASASGVLYNEQFF. Here the CDR3 DNA reads TGTGCCAGCAGCTTAGCATCGGCTAGCGGGGTTCTTTACAATGAGCAGTTCTTC.

The genes are TRBV19 and TRBJ1-5; D is ambiguous. The V gene lost 9 bases and the J gene lost 2 bases, with 17 bases spanning the gap. The CDR3 spans 15 residues. The germline V gene encodes CDR1 LNHDA and CDR2 SQIVND (reference sequence). CDR3 sequence: CASDTVATGNQPQHF. The DNA of the CDR3 is TGTGCCAGCGATACCGTGGCAACAGGCAATCAGCCCCAGCATTTT.

This clone came up once. The DNA for the CDR3 is TGTGCCAGCAGCCAGAGGGAGGGCACGCTCCATGAGCAGTTCTTC. Its translation is CASSQREGTLHEQFF. The V and J genes are TRBV4-2 and TRBJ2-1; TRBD2 matches 7 bases. Germline CDR1 reads LGHNA; CDR2 reads YNFKEQ. CDR3 length equals 15 residues. V lost 3 bases and J lost 8; bases outside the gene matches: 10.

With respect to this clone: The identical CDR3 is also encoded by other nucleotide sequences in the sample. The genes are TRBV24-1 and TRBJ1-4; 11 positions agree with TRBD1. The CDR3 totals 15 residues. The V gene's germline CDR1 is KGHDR and CDR2 SFDVKD. J lost 8 bases, V lost 4 bases, and 5 bases had no gene match. The CDR3 DNA follows: TGTGCCACCAGTGACCCGGGACAGGGGGGCGAAAAACTGTTTTTT. Amino acid sequence: CATSDPGQGGEKLFF.

This clone was detected once. J is TRBJ1-4 and V is TRBV4-1, with D perhaps TRBD1 (6 bases). The CDR3 consists of 16 residues. Germline CDR1 and CDR2: MGHRA and YSYEKL. V lost 0 bases and J lost 7, with 15 bases in between. The DNA of the CDR3 is TGCGCCAGCAGCCAAGAATTCGGGGGAGGGGGTGAAAAACTGTTTTTT. Its translation is CASSQEFGGGGEKLFF.

The chain links TRBV24-1 to TRBJ2-3, with 7 bases that match TRBD2. The germline CDR1 and CDR2 sequences are KGHDR and SFDVKD. The CDR3 totals 14 residues. Trimming removed 7 bases from V and 4 bases from J; junction bases left unmatched: 7. As DNA, the CDR3 is TGTGCCACCAGCCGCGGGGGAGTCGCAGATACGCAGTATTTT. This sequence encodes CATSRGGVADTQYF.

This clone appeared once. V usage is TRBV24-1 and J usage is TRBJ2-1; 9 bases are a match to TRBD2. Germline lookup yields CDR1 KGHDR and CDR2 SFDVKD. The CDR3 is made up of 16 amino acids. Trimming removed 4 bases from V and 0 bases from J; junction bases left unmatched: 3. CDR3 residues: CATSDSGGHSYNEQFF. CDR3 coding DNA: TGTGCCACCAGTGACAGCGGGGGGCACTCCTACAATGAGCAGTTCTTC.

The V call is TRBV5-1, the J call TRBJ1-1; 8 bases fit TRBD1. J lost 3 bases, V lost 4 bases, and 5 bases had no gene match. The CDR3 is made up of 14 amino acids. The germline V gene has CDR1 SGHRS and CDR2 YFSETQ. CDR3 DNA sequence: TGCGCCAGCAGCATGTCCAGGGGGCACACTGAAGCTTTCTTT. This sequence encodes CASSMSRGHTEAFF.